The rows below give T cell receptor beta chains drawn from one sample of a study of T cells in Graves' hyperthyroidism and ophthalmopathy. In TCRdb, the multiplex PCR reads were re-called with MiXCR into one record per CDR3 protein. The sample holds around 290,000 distinct CDR3 sequences, approximately 15% seen once. Sequenced input: blood. These receptor sequences come from a woman aged 60 to 75 with Graves' ophthalmopathy. Both conserved end residues are part of each CDR3. Each record gives: V gene, D gene, J gene, clone size, CDR3 protein, CDR3 DNA. The D gene is left open where the match is weak. A row's size may be missing; if present it is once, few, many or a size class.

TRBV28	TRBD2	TRBJ2-1	many	CASSPGLADYNEQFF	TGTGCCAGCAGCCCGGGACTAGCGGATTACAATGAGCAGTTCTTC
TRBV7-8	TRBD2	TRBJ2-5	NA	CASSLYGGRWRESETQYF	TGTGCCAGCAGCTTATATGGGGGGAGGTGGCGGGAGAGTGAGACCCAGTACTTC
TRBV6-1	NA	TRBJ1-1	many	CASSDPNAVNTEAFF	TGTGCCAGCAGTGACCCAAACGCTGTAAACACTGAAGCTTTCTTT
TRBV2	NA	TRBJ2-5	many	CASSGAETQYF	TGTGCCAGCAGTGGAGCGGAGACCCAGTACTTC
TRBV12-3/TRBV12-4	NA	TRBJ2-7	many	CASRRDLYEQYF	TGTGCCAGCAGACGAGACCTCTACGAGCAGTACTTC
TRBV29-1	NA	TRBJ1-5	NA	CSVGFKDQPQHF	TGCAGCGTTGGATTTAAGGATCAGCCCCAGCATTTT
TRBV7-9	NA	TRBJ2-7	many	CASNVFRDGSYEQYF	TGTGCCAGCAACGTATTCCGGGACGGATCCTACGAGCAGTACTTC
TRBV20-1	TRBD2	TRBJ2-1	NA	CSARGTSGRLHSYNEQFF	TGCAGTGCTAGGGGGACTAGCGGCAGACTTCACTCCTACAATGAGCAGTTCTTC
TRBV27	TRBD1	TRBJ1-6	many	CASSPARTGTVSPLHF	TGTGCCAGCAGTCCCGCCCGGACAGGGACCGTTTCACCCCTCCACTTT
TRBV14	TRBD2	TRBJ2-3	many	CASSRTSVDTQYF	TGTGCCAGCAGTCGGACTAGCGTAGATACGCAGTATTTT
TRBV4-3	TRBD1	TRBJ1-1	NA	CASSQDKGQGVTEAFF	TGCGCCAGCAGCCAAGATAAAGGACAGGGGGTCACTGAAGCTTTCTTT
TRBV9	NA	TRBJ2-1	few	CASSVSLRFENEQFF	TGTGCCAGCAGCGTCTCCCTCCGGTTCGAGAATGAGCAGTTCTTC